The 9 T cell receptor beta chains in this list originate from one sample, sequenced in a study of early T cells in non-severe SARS-CoV-2 infection (dated by TCRdb to the early 2020s). To prepare the library, 5' RACE was applied. The sample was run on a NextSeq 500. TCRdb trimmed public reads at Q25 via fastp, called clones via MiXCR and kept in-frame beta chains. Each CDR3 protein gets just one entry, which takes the most common genes and DNA from the rows behind it. The sample profile shows tens of thousands of distinct CDR3 sequences; 9.5% to 15% of them were found once. The ten largest clones add up to less than 3.5% of the sample. The sequences come from whole blood, collected at baseline. These receptors all come from an adult who was a healthcare worker with PCR-confirmed SARS-CoV-2 infection or an uninfected control (not recorded which).

This clonotype has more than one count but fewer than ten. The chain couples TRBV25-1 to TRBJ1-3; D is undetermined. V was trimmed by 2 bases and J by 6 bases, leaving 5 bases between them. The CDR3 has 12 amino acids. CDR1 is MGHDK, CDR2 SYGVNS, per germline. The CDR3 coding sequence is TGTGCCAGCAGTGAACACGTAAACACCATATATTTT. Amino acid sequence: CASSEHVNTIYF. The entire variable domain, with the rest obtained from reference TRBV25-1 and TRBJ1-3, is as follows: EADIYQTPRYLVIGTGKKITLECSQTMGHDKMYWYQQDPGMELHLIHYSYGVNSTEKGDLSSESTVSRIRTEHFPLTLESARPSHTSQYLCASSEHVNTIYFGEGSWLTVV.

V gene TRBV5-4 combines with J gene TRBJ2-2; D possibly uses TRBD1 or TRBD2 (5 bases each). Deletions cut 4 bases from V and 4 bases from J, with 11 bases between. Germline assignment: CDR1 SGHNT and CDR2 YYREEE (reference sequence). This CDR3 contains 14 residues. CDR3 nucleotide sequence: TGTGCCAGCAGCGTGGGACGTATCACCGGGGAGCTGTTTTTT. It translates to CASSVGRITGELFF.

V usage is TRBV7-9 and J usage is TRBJ1-1; the D gene is possibly TRBD1 (5 bases). This CDR3 contains 15 residues. Germline CDR1 is SEHNR and CDR2 is FQNEAQ (reference sequence). V gave up 0 bases and J gave up 5 bases, with 13 bases separating them. Written as DNA, the CDR3 is TGTGCCAGCAGCTTAGCCACAGCTGGGGGTACTGAAGCTTTCTTT. Translating it yields CASSLATAGGTEAFF.

The chain employs TRBV29-1 and TRBJ2-7; D is undetermined. From germline, CDR1 is SQVTM and CDR2 ANQGSEA. With 6 bases removed from V and 6 bases from J, the gap between germline ends came to 9 bases. The CDR3 is 10 amino acids. In DNA, the CDR3 is TGCAGCGTCAGGTCGAGCGAGCAGTACTTC. This codes for CSVRSSEQYF.

This rearrangement joins TRBV5-1 to TRBJ2-1; 10 bases map to TRBD2. This CDR3 spans 15 amino acids. V shed 4 bases and J 9 bases; nucleotides not matched to a gene: 10. Germline CDR1 is SGHRS and CDR2 is YFSETQ. CDR3 amino acids: CASSVSSGGSLEQFF. CDR3 in DNA: TGCGCCAGCAGCGTCTCTAGCGGGGGTAGCCTTGAGCAGTTCTTC.

This clonotype was seen repeatedly, ten times or more. The V gene is TRBV14, the J gene TRBJ2-5; no reliable D call. V was pared by 1 base and J by 2 bases, with 11 bases between. The CDR3 has 15 amino acids. The germline V gene has CDR1 SGHDN and CDR2 FVKESK. The CDR3 DNA is TGTGCCAGCAGCCAAGGCGCCGTGTGGCAAGAGACCCAGTACTTC. Amino acids: CASSQGAVWQETQYF.

The table lists this clonotype with a few counts. The chain links TRBV20-1 to TRBJ2-7; TRBD2 might be the D (6 bases). Germline loops: CDR1 DFQATT, CDR2 SNEGSKA (reference sequence). CDR3 size: 13 residues. Trimming took 3 bases from V and 2 from J, leaving 11 bases between them. CDR3 region: CSARGLSTYEQYF. Here the CDR3 DNA reads TGCAGTGCTAGGGGACTGTCCACCTACGAGCAGTACTTC.

This clonotype was observed a handful of times. The chain uses TRBV5-4 and TRBJ1-2, with TRBD1 matching 8 bases. The ends lost 5 bases at V and 5 bases at J; junction bases unmatched: 5. This CDR3 has 13 residues. Germline V CDR1 and CDR2: SGHNT, YYREEE (reference sequence). The CDR3 coding sequence is TGTGCCAGCAGTGCAGGGGGCCAGTATGGCTACACCTTC. This sequence encodes CASSAGGQYGYTF. Filled out from reference TRBV5-4 and TRBJ1-2, the complete variable domain reads ETGVTQSPTHLIKTRGQQVTLRCSSQSGHNTVSWYQQALGQGPQFIFQYYREEENGRGNFPPRFSGLQFPNYSSELNVNALELDDSALYLCASSAGGQYGYTFGSGTRLTVV.

This clonotype was detected only a few times. The genes are TRBV11-2 and TRBJ2-5; a possible D gene is TRBD2 (5 bases). Deletions cut 1 base from V and 3 bases from J, with 15 bases between. Germline V gives CDR1 SGHAT, CDR2 FQNNGV. This CDR3 comprises 16 residues. CDR3 residues: CASSLALLVAKETQYF. DNA of the CDR3: TGTGCCAGCAGCTTAGCCCTACTAGTAGCCAAAGAGACCCAGTACTTC. The full variable domain, in which reference TRBV11-2 and TRBJ2-5 provide the parts outside the CDR3, is EAGVAQSPRYKIIEKRQSVAFWCNPISGHATLYWYQQILGQGPKLLIQFQNNGVVDDSQLPKDRFSAERLKGVDSTLKIQPAKLEDSAVYLCASSLALLVAKETQYFGPGTRLLVL.